This T cell receptor beta chain was sequenced for a study of glioma-infiltrating T cells after dendritic cell vaccination. Germline lookup yields CDR1 MNHEY and CDR2 SMNVEV (reference sequence). The germline V and J ends were trimmed by 10 bases and 0 bases, with 16 bases remaining between them. This CDR3 comprises 16 residues. Method: immunoSEQ multiplex PCR; TCRdb's copy keeps in-frame clones and lacks some. The profile covers over 55,000 clones, with approximately 80% appearing a single time and 7.9% taken by the ten largest. The sequenced sample was blood, obtained before dendritic cell vaccination. The TCR originated in a human donor with glioblastoma. The rearrangement joins TRBV27 to TRBJ1-6, with TRBD1 as a possible D gene (6 bases). The CDR3 loop reads CANDTGGPSYNSPLHF. The CDR3 nucleotides read TGTGCCAACGACACGGGGGGGCCCTCCTATAATTCACCCCTCCACTTT.